The following is a T cell receptor beta chain sequence with its context. Trimming pared 3 bases from V and 5 bases from J, leaving 10 bases between. The germline V gene has CDR1 MDHEN and CDR2 SYDVKM. The CDR3 loop spans 13 amino acids. This sample is part of a study of cytomegalovirus exposure and HLA in healthy donors. PCR involved 60 Vbeta and 13 Jbeta primers. Sequenced by immunoSEQ multiplex PCR; TCRdb stores in-frame clones only, minus some. The table has approximately 190,000 clones, roughly four fifths seen once; the top ten hold roughly 3.2%. The receptor's source is a man in his forties or fifties in good health and CMV-seropositive. The sequencing sample was made of PBMCs. The chain joins TRBV28 to TRBJ2-5; unclear D gene. CDR3 protein: CASSLESRETQYF. The DNA for the CDR3 is TGTGCCAGCAGTTTGGAAAGCAGGGAGACCCAGTACTTC.